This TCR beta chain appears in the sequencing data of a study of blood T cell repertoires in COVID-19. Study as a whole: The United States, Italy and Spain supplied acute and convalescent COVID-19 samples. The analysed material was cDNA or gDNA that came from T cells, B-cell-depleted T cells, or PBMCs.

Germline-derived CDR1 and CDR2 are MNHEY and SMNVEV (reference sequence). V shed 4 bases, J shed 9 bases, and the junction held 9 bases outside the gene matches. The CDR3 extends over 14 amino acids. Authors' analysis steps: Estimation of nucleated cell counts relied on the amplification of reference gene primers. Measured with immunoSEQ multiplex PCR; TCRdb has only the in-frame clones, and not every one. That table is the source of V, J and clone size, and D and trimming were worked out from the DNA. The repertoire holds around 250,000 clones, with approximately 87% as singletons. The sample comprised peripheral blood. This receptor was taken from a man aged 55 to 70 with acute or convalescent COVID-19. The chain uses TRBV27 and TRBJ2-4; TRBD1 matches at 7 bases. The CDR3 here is CASSSPTGSGIQYF. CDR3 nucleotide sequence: TGTGCCAGCAGTTCTCCGACAGGGTCCGGCATTCAGTACTTC.